Listed here are 32 T cell receptor beta chains from one sample, sequenced in a study of blood T cell repertoires in COVID-19. Measured with immunoSEQ multiplex PCR; TCRdb has only the in-frame clones, and not every one. The repertoire holds some 49,000 clones, with roughly 80% as singletons. The specimen sequenced was peripheral blood. These receptors were collected from a woman aged 55-75 years with acute or convalescent COVID-19.

This clone was seen once. V usage is TRBV5-4 and J usage is TRBJ2-2, with D perhaps matching TRBD1 (6 bases). Germline V gives CDR1 SGHNT, CDR2 YYREEE (reference sequence). The V and J ends lost 4 bases and 6 bases respectively, with 19 bases between them. CDR3 length: 16 residues. CDR3 in amino acids: CASSVVGTIFPGELFF. CDR3 nucleotides: TGTGCCAGCAGCGTCGTTGGGACAATCTTTCCCGGGGAGCTGTTTTTT.

The V and J genes are TRBV28 and TRBJ1-1; D remains unclear. Germline CDR1 is MDHEN and CDR2 is SYDVKM. V lost 3 bases to trimming and J lost 12 bases, with 14 bases between them. The CDR3 runs 12 residues. The CDR3 protein is CASSLNREASFF. The CDR3, as DNA: TGTGCCAGCAGTTTGAACCGGGAGGCGTCTTTCTTT.

The chain combines TRBV2 with TRBJ1-5; 9 nucleotides align to TRBD1. Germline loops: CDR1 SNHLY, CDR2 FYNNEI. The CDR3 length is 16 residues. V lost 2 bases and J lost 5; bases outside the gene matches: 7. The CDR3 protein is CASSETTGTGYQPQHF. In DNA form, the CDR3 reads TGTGCCAGCAGTGAAACAACCGGGACAGGGTATCAGCCCCAGCATTTT.

The CDR3 DNA follows: TGTGCCAGCAGCGTAGCGGCTAGGAGAGACACAGATACGCAGTATTTT. Translation gives CASSVAARRDTDTQYF. The V call is TRBV9, the J call TRBJ2-3; D remains ambiguous. The V gene's germline CDR1 is SGDLS and CDR2 YYNGEE. V was trimmed by 0 bases and J by 2 bases, leaving 13 bases between them. The CDR3 has 16 residues.

This chain links TRBV7-9 with TRBJ1-1; no firm D call. Deletions cut 4 bases from V and 10 bases from J, with 13 bases between. The CDR3 sequence is 12 residues long. CDR1 SEHNR and CDR2 FQNEAQ come from the germline V gene (reference sequence). The CDR3 sequence is CASSSGRYSAFF. The CDR3 DNA is TGTGCCAGCAGCTCGGGTCGGTACTCAGCTTTCTTT.

The chain combines TRBV30 with TRBJ2-3; 14 nucleotides line up with TRBD2. The V segment lost 0 bases and the J segment 2 bases; nucleotides outside the gene matches: 7. The CDR3 has 18 residues. The germline V gene has CDR1 GTSNPN and CDR2 SVGIG (reference sequence). CDR3 DNA sequence: TGTGCCTGGAGTGTGACTAGCGGGGGGGCCGCTTTCACAGATACGCAGTATTTT. It yields the protein CAWSVTSGGAAFTDTQYF.

The chain links TRBV4-2 to TRBJ1-5; D uncertain. Between the trimmed V and J ends, which lost 1 base and 5 bases, there was a span of 12 bases. The CDR3 is 15 residues long. CDR1 LGHNA and CDR2 YNFKEQ come from the germline V gene. The CDR3 bases are TGTGCCAGCAGCCAAGGATCCAGTCTCTATCAGCCCCAGCATTTT. It codes for CASSQGSSLYQPQHF.

This chain joins TRBV5-1 and TRBJ2-7; perhaps TRBD1 as D (6 bases). V was trimmed by 3 bases and J by 3 bases, leaving 16 bases between them. This CDR3 spans 15 amino acids. CDR1 and CDR2 from the germline V gene are SGHRS and YFSETQ. CDR3 amino acids: CASSSPGRGIYEQYF. The CDR3 DNA reads as TGCGCCAGCAGCTCCCCGGGAAGGGGGATCTACGAGCAGTACTTC. The whole variable domain, remainder taken from reference TRBV5-1 and TRBJ2-7, is KAGVTQTPRYLIKTRGQQVTLSCSPISGHRSVSWYQQTPGQGLQFLFEYFSETQRNKGNFPGRFSGRQFSNSRSEMNVSTLELGDSALYLCASSSPGRGIYEQYFGPGTRLTVT.

This chain uses TRBV5-4 with TRBJ1-6; 7 nucleotides align to TRBD1. This CDR3 is built from 14 residues. The ends lost 4 bases at V and 3 bases at J; junction bases unmatched: 1. CDR1 is SGHNT and CDR2 is YYREEE in the germline V gene (reference sequence). The CDR3 nucleotides are TGTGCCAGCAGCAGACAGGGCTATAATTCACCCCTCCACTTT. Its protein product is CASSRQGYNSPLHF.

The chain joins TRBV28 to TRBJ1-3; possibly TRBD1 for D (5 bases). V was clipped by 3 bases and J by 0 bases, with 15 bases between them. This CDR3 is 17 amino acids long. Germline V CDR1 and CDR2: MDHEN, SYDVKM. CDR3 DNA: TGTGCCAGCAGTTTTCATCCAGGGTCCTTCTCTGGAAACACCATATATTTT. Protein sequence: CASSFHPGSFSGNTIYF.

The genes are TRBV7-8 and TRBJ2-6, with D tentatively TRBD2 (7 bases). With 6 bases removed from V and 6 bases from J, the gap between germline ends came to 18 bases. The CDR3 consists of 16 residues. The germline V gene has CDR1 SGHVS and CDR2 FQNEAQ. The CDR3 reads CASRHEWEGVANVLTF. The CDR3 bases are TGTGCCAGCAGGCACGAGTGGGAGGGGGTGGCCAACGTCCTGACTTTC.

V is TRBV9 and J is TRBJ1-4; TRBD1 matches 12 bases. CDR1 and CDR2 (germline): SGDLS, YYNGEE. This CDR3 is built from 15 residues. J lost 7 bases, V lost 3 bases, and 4 bases had no gene match. The CDR3, as DNA: TGTGCCAGCAGCGAGGGACAGGGGGCAAGTGAAAAACTGTTTTTT. Translation gives CASSEGQGASEKLFF.

The J gene is TRBJ2-2, the V gene TRBV30; 11 bases align to TRBD2. Unmatched junction bases numbered 0, after V lost 2 bases and J lost 1 base. From germline, CDR1 is GTSNPN and CDR2 SVGIG (reference sequence). The CDR3 has 15 residues. This CDR3 is CAWSLAGGNTGELFF. CDR3 DNA sequence: TGTGCCTGGAGTCTAGCGGGAGGGAACACCGGGGAGCTGTTTTTT.

This clone was recorded a few times. The gene calls are TRBV2 and TRBJ2-7; 9 nucleotides line up with TRBD2. Germline assignment: CDR1 SNHLY and CDR2 FYNNEI. CDR3 length: 16 amino acids. Trimming took 3 bases from V and 0 from J; bases not matched to a gene: 6. CDR3 residues: CASSEREGFSSYEQYF. The DNA for the CDR3 is TGTGCCAGCAGTGAGCGGGAGGGATTCAGCTCCTACGAGCAGTACTTC.

J is TRBJ2-3 and V is TRBV9, with TRBD2 as a possible D gene (6 bases). Germline lookup yields CDR1 SGDLS and CDR2 YYNGEE. Trimming shortened V by 3 bases and J by 1 base, and 12 bases separated the two germline ends. The CDR3 has 15 amino acids. The CDR3 nucleotides read TGTGCCAGCAGCGCCCAGGGACTTGGCACAGATACGCAGTATTTT. It translates to CASSAQGLGTDTQYF.

This clone was picked up one time. This chain joins TRBV18 and TRBJ1-5, with a possible D match to TRBD1 (5 bases). V lost 3 bases to trimming and J lost 1 base, with 10 bases between them. Looked up from germline, CDR1 is KGHSH and CDR2 is LQKENI. The CDR3 loop spans 15 amino acids. The CDR3 reads CASSPSKGSNQPQHF. The CDR3 DNA is TGTGCCAGCTCACCTTCGAAGGGGAGCAATCAGCCCCAGCATTTT. Drawing the rest from reference TRBV18 and TRBJ1-5, the complete variable domain is NAGVMQNPRHLVRRRGQEARLRCSPMKGHSHVYWYRQLPEEGLKFMVYLQKENIIDESGMPKERFSAEFPKEGPSILRIQQVVRGDSAAYFCASSPSKGSNQPQHFGDGTRLSIL.

The chain employs TRBV12-3 or TRBV12-4 and TRBJ1-1; D is unresolved. CDR3 length: 13 amino acids. V was cut by 3 bases and J by 3 bases, with 8 bases left in between. DNA of the CDR3: TGTGCCAGCAGTTTGGGGAGTGACACTGAAGCTTTCTTT. This codes for CASSLGSDTEAFF.

The genes are TRBV2 and TRBJ2-7; TRBD2 matches at 9 bases. The CDR3 covers 19 residues. V dropped 3 bases and J dropped 0; count of bases not matched to a gene: 15. Germline CDR1 reads SNHLY; CDR2 reads FYNNEI. CDR3 loop: CASSDFIGLAGPSSYEQYF. The CDR3, as DNA: TGTGCCAGCAGTGATTTCATCGGGCTAGCGGGGCCAAGCTCCTACGAGCAGTACTTC.

The chain combines TRBV30 with TRBJ2-5; TRBD2 might be the D (6 bases). V lost 2 bases and J lost 5, with 12 bases in between. The CDR3 totals 13 residues. The germline V gene encodes CDR1 GTSNPN and CDR2 SVGIG (reference sequence). The CDR3 DNA sequence: TGTGCCTGGAGTTGGAGGGAGACGGAGACCCAGTACTTC. Residues: CAWSWRETETQYF.

This rearrangement joins TRBV7-8 to TRBJ2-5, with 10 bases identical to TRBD2. The germline V gene has CDR1 SGHVS and CDR2 FQNEAQ. The CDR3 sequence is 16 residues long. V gave up 3 bases and J gave up 7 bases; unmatched junction bases: 11. The CDR3 DNA reads TGTGCCAGCAGCTTTAGCGGGGGGTTGCGGCTTATGACCCAGTACTTC. It specifies CASSFSGGLRLMTQYF.

V is TRBV14 and J is TRBJ1-4, with D tentatively TRBD1 (6 bases). This CDR3 has 17 amino acids. CDR1 is SGHDN, CDR2 FVKESK, per germline. Trimming took 1 base from V and 11 from J, leaving 23 bases between them. This CDR3 is CASSQVQSGGGRDKLFF. As DNA, the CDR3 is TGTGCCAGCAGCCAAGTACAATCAGGTGGGGGCAGGGACAAACTGTTTTTT. Together with reference TRBV14 and TRBJ1-4, the CDR3 gives the full variable domain: EAGVTQFPSHSVIEKGQTVTLRCDPISGHDNLYWYRRVMGKEIKFLLHFVKESKQDESGMPNNRFLAERTGGTYSTLKVQPAELEDSGVYFCASSQVQSGGGRDKLFFGSGTQLSVL.

The V and J genes are TRBV13 and TRBJ2-7; 10 bases are a match to TRBD2. Trimming at V came to 5 bases and at J to 4 bases, leaving 5 bases not matched to a gene. Germline V gene sequence: CDR1 PRHDT, CDR2 FYEKMQ (reference sequence). The CDR3 runs to 14 residues. CDR3: CASSPASGGYEQYF. In DNA form, the CDR3 reads TGTGCCAGCAGCCCAGCTAGCGGGGGATACGAGCAGTACTTC.

The genes are TRBV28 and TRBJ2-2; D ambiguous. V was pared by 6 bases and J by 2 bases, with 16 bases between. This CDR3 has 16 amino acids. CDR1 is MDHEN, CDR2 SYDVKM, per germline. CDR3 sequence: CASSPEVVRNTGELFF. CDR3 DNA sequence: TGTGCCAGCAGCCCCGAAGTGGTGCGAAACACCGGGGAGCTGTTTTTT.

The rearrangement joins TRBV5-1 to TRBJ2-2, with 9 bases fitting TRBD1. J was trimmed by 4 bases and V by 4 bases; bases with no gene match: 2. Germline assignment: CDR1 SGHRS and CDR2 YFSETQ. CDR3 length: 14 residues. The CDR3 DNA follows: TGCGCCAGCAGCACAGGGGGCAGCACCGGGGAGCTGTTTTTT. This codes for CASSTGGSTGELFF. Supplemented by reference TRBV5-1 and TRBJ2-2, the full variable domain reads KAGVTQTPRYLIKTRGQQVTLSCSPISGHRSVSWYQQTPGQGLQFLFEYFSETQRNKGNFPGRFSGRQFSNSRSEMNVSTLELGDSALYLCASSTGGSTGELFFGEGSRLTVL.

The chain uses TRBV2 and TRBJ1-1; D call uncertain. V was pared by 0 bases and J by 1 base, with 18 bases between. The germline gives CDR1 SNHLY, CDR2 FYNNEI. CDR3 length: 18 amino acids. In nucleotides, the CDR3 is TGTGCCAGCAGTGAAGCCGGCGGGCCCCGCGGACGGAACACTGAAGCTTTCTTT. Encoded protein: CASSEAGGPRGRNTEAFF. Supplemented by reference TRBV2 and TRBJ1-1, the full variable domain reads EPEVTQTPSHQVTQMGQEVILRCVPISNHLYFYWYRQILGQKVEFLVSFYNNEISEKSEIFDDQFSVERPDGSNFTLKIRSTKLEDSAMYFCASSEAGGPRGRNTEAFFGQGTRLTVV.

J is TRBJ1-1 and V is TRBV27, with 10 bases fitting TRBD1. The CDR3 extends over 16 amino acids. Germline CDR1 MNHEY, CDR2 SMNVEV (reference sequence). V dropped 4 bases and J dropped 1; count of bases not matched to a gene: 6. CDR3 in amino acids: CASSSLRQGANTEAFF. CDR3 sequence (DNA): TGTGCCAGCAGTTCTTTAAGACAGGGGGCGAACACTGAAGCTTTCTTT.

This clone was observed once. The chain carries TRBV6-6 and TRBJ2-1; D possibly corresponds to TRBD1 (5 bases). Germline CDR1 is MNHNY and CDR2 is SVGAGI (reference sequence). This CDR3 spans 14 amino acids. Trimming left V 5 bases short and J 8 bases short, with 16 bases between. CDR3 loop: CASSGPQGLDEQFF. The CDR3 nucleotides are TGTGCCAGCAGTGGACCTCAGGGTTTGGATGAGCAGTTCTTC.

V and J are TRBV11-2 and TRBJ2-7; TRBD2 agrees at 10 bases. Germline CDR1 is SGHAT and CDR2 is FQNNGV. The CDR3 loop spans 16 amino acids. The J segment lost 0 bases and the V segment lost 4 bases, leaving 6 bases of the junction unmatched. The CDR3 spells CASSSLAGGNSYEQYF. In nucleotides, the CDR3 is TGTGCCAGCAGCTCCTTAGCGGGAGGTAACTCCTACGAGCAGTACTTC.

The chain links TRBV3-1 (or the pseudogene TRBV3-2) to TRBJ2-7; the D gene is possibly TRBD2 (5 bases). Germline V gives CDR1 LGHDT, CDR2 YNNKEL (reference sequence). Trimming cost V 1 base and J 4 bases, with 8 bases left between them. This CDR3 comprises 13 residues. The CDR3 loop reads CASSQVTNYEQYF. The CDR3 DNA sequence: TGTGCCAGCAGCCAAGTGACTAATTACGAGCAGTACTTC.

V gene TRBV6-1 combines with J gene TRBJ2-7, with 8 positions matching TRBD1. Losses at the gene ends were 0 bases for V and 4 bases for J; bases not matched to a gene: 14. CDR1 is MNHNS and CDR2 is SASEGT in the germline V gene. This CDR3 region has 18 residues. The CDR3 nucleotides read TGTGCCAGCAGTGAAGCCCTCGGAGGACAGGGTTGGTGGTACGAGCAGTACTTC. Translation: CASSEALGGQGWWYEQYF.

J is TRBJ1-2 and V is TRBV5-6; D might be TRBD1 (6 bases). V was trimmed by 2 bases and J by 6 bases, leaving 11 bases between them. Germline CDR1 reads SGHDT; CDR2 reads YYEEEE. The CDR3 totals 13 residues. Here the CDR3 DNA reads TGTGCCAGCAGCTTAAGGACAGCCGATGGCTACACCTTC. Translating it yields CASSLRTADGYTF.

The chain employs TRBV9 and TRBJ1-3; D not certain. Germline values: CDR1 SGDLS, CDR2 YYNGEE. Trimming shortened V by 0 bases and J by 0 bases, and 7 bases separated the two germline ends. The CDR3 length is 15 residues. CDR3 in amino acids: CASSVDTNSGNTIYF. CDR3 in DNA: TGTGCCAGCAGCGTAGACACCAACTCTGGAAACACCATATATTTT.